Below are 5 T cell receptor beta chains sequenced from a single sample in a study of response to subunit inactivated influenza vaccine. In TCRdb, the RT-PCR reads were re-called with MiXCR into one record per CDR3 protein. The repertoire holds about 500,000 distinct CDR3 sequences, with 6.5% to 8% as singletons. This specimen consisted of PBMCs from blood, obtained roughly 24 months after vaccination. Receptor source: a man between 50 and 75 years old who received an inactivated influenza vaccine.

This clonotype was counted between two and nine times. The rearrangement uses TRBV5-1 and TRBJ2-1, with TRBD2 matching over 11 bases. V dropped 2 bases and J dropped 8; count of bases not matched to a gene: 15. The germline CDR1 and CDR2 sequences are SGHRS and YFSETQ. This CDR3 region has 18 residues. DNA for the CDR3: TGCGCCAGCAGCTTTTTACCCCCTAGCGGGAGGCGTCCGGATGAGCAGTTCTTC. The encoded protein is CASSFLPPSGRRPDEQFF.

In this sample, this clonotype turned up a few times. V is TRBV4-2 and J is TRBJ2-5; D is perhaps TRBD2 (6 bases). The CDR3 sequence is 16 residues long. Trimming took off 0 bases at V and 0 bases at J, with 11 bases between the two ends. CDR1 and CDR2 (germline): LGHNA, YNFKEQ. Here the CDR3 reads CASSQERRAHQETQYF. As DNA, the CDR3 is TGTGCCAGCAGCCAAGAAAGGAGGGCGCACCAAGAGACCCAGTACTTC.

This clonotype was counted at least ten times. This rearrangement joins TRBV7-9 to TRBJ2-7; D gene ambiguous. V was clipped by 1 base and J by 6 bases, with 13 bases between them. This CDR3 comprises 14 residues. CDR1 and CDR2 (germline): SEHNR, FQNEAQ (reference sequence). The CDR3 DNA sequence: TGTGCCAGCAGCTTAGAGGGCAGAGTCGGCGAGCAGTACTTC. Protein: CASSLEGRVGEQYF.

J is TRBJ2-3 and V is TRBV3-1, with a possible D match to TRBD1 (6 bases). CDR3 length: 15 residues. Germline V CDR1 and CDR2: LGHDT, YNNKEL (reference sequence). The V end lost 5 bases, the J end lost 3 bases, and 15 bases lay between the germline ends. The CDR3 protein is CASSGGPQGTDTQYF. CDR3 DNA sequence: TGTGCCAGCAGCGGGGGCCCGCAGGGGACAGATACGCAGTATTTT.

This clonotype came up a few times. The chain carries TRBV29-1 and TRBJ1-5, with D unclear. Germline-derived CDR1 and CDR2 are SQVTM and ANQGSEA. The germline V and J ends were trimmed by 4 bases and 0 bases, with 7 bases remaining between them. This CDR3 contains 13 residues. The CDR3 nucleotides are TGCAGCGTTGCCGTAAATAGCAATCAGCCCCAGCATTTT. Protein: CSVAVNSNQPQHF. Complete variable domain (other parts from reference TRBV29-1 and TRBJ1-5): SAVISQKPSRDICQRGTSLTIQCQVDSQVTMMFWYRQQPGQSLTLIATANQGSEATYESGFVIDKFPISRPNLTFSTLTVSNMSPEDSSIYLCSVAVNSNQPQHFGDGTRLSIL.